These 29 T cell receptor beta chains came from one sample sequenced in a study of CD8+ T cells in alopecia areata. Isolated RNA was reverse transcribed into cDNA used as the sequencing template. Data came from immunoSEQ multiplex PCR; TCRdb stores just in-frame clones and leaves some out. Among around 250,000 clones listed, about 68% were seen once. Sequenced material: CD4+ T cells sorted from blood, taken at week 0. The receptors here all came from a human donor with alopecia areata.

This rearrangement joins TRBV5-1 to TRBJ2-6; TRBD1 might be the D (5 bases). The germline V gene has CDR1 SGHRS and CDR2 YFSETQ. The germline V and J ends were trimmed by 4 bases and 0 bases, with 8 bases remaining between them. This CDR3 has 15 amino acids. CDR3 bases: TGCGCCAGCAGCAGAGGACACTCTGGGGCCAACGTCCTGACTTTC. Residues: CASSRGHSGANVLTF.

The chain joins TRBV29-1 to TRBJ1-2; perhaps TRBD1 as D (5 bases). Trimming removed 4 bases at V and 4 bases at J, with 13 bases between. Germline V lookup: CDR1 SQVTM, CDR2 ANQGSEA. CDR3 length: 13 residues. The CDR3 is CSVVTGTFYGYTF. Written as DNA, the CDR3 is TGCAGCGTTGTTACAGGTACCTTCTATGGCTACACCTTC.

The chain carries TRBV7-8 and TRBJ1-1; D not resolved. The germline V gene has CDR1 SGHVS and CDR2 FQNEAQ. The CDR3 loop spans 14 amino acids. Trimming took off 0 bases at V and 0 bases at J, with 5 bases between the two ends. CDR3 residues: CASSLARVNTEAFF. CDR3 coding DNA: TGTGCCAGCAGCTTAGCGAGGGTGAACACTGAAGCTTTCTTT.

The chain links TRBV4-3 to TRBJ1-2; D gene uncertain. Germline V gives CDR1 LGHNA, CDR2 YSLEER. The CDR3 contains 15 residues. Trimming pared 1 base from V and 2 bases from J, leaving 11 bases between. DNA of the CDR3: TGCGCCAGCAGCCAAGTATCCACAGAGAACTATGGCTACACCTTC. Protein sequence: CASSQVSTENYGYTF.

CDR3 in DNA: TGCAGCGGAGACTTCCAAGAGACCCAGTACTTC. Encoded protein: CSGDFQETQYF. The rearrangement uses TRBV29-1 and TRBJ2-5; D is uncertain. V was clipped by 7 bases and J by 1 base, with 7 bases between them. The CDR3 contains 11 residues. The V gene's germline CDR1 is SQVTM and CDR2 ANQGSEA.

The genes are TRBV9 and TRBJ1-1, with D perhaps matching TRBD1 (5 bases). Germline values: CDR1 SGDLS, CDR2 YYNGEE. Trimming pared 5 bases from V and 0 bases from J, leaving 23 bases between. The CDR3 sequence is 18 residues long. CDR3 loop: CASRPNRGPPDMNTEAFF. The CDR3 DNA follows: TGTGCCAGCAGGCCAAACCGCGGGCCGCCGGACATGAACACTGAAGCTTTCTTT.

The chain couples TRBV7-9 to TRBJ1-1, with TRBD1 as a possible D gene (6 bases). The CDR3 sequence is 16 residues long. Trimming took off 5 bases at V and 0 bases at J, with 16 bases between the two ends. Germline V CDR1 and CDR2: SEHNR, FQNEAQ (reference sequence). The CDR3 DNA follows: TGTGCCAGCAGCCTACCTACAGGGTCCGTGAACACTGAAGCTTTCTTT. Translation: CASSLPTGSVNTEAFF.

The rearrangement joins TRBV5-1 to TRBJ2-6; the D is unclear. The V end lost 0 bases, the J end lost 0 bases, and 7 bases lay between the germline ends. Germline V gene lookup returns CDR1 SGHRS and CDR2 YFSETQ. This CDR3 is built from 16 residues. DNA of the CDR3: TGCGCCAGCAGCTTGGTGGGTGCCTCTGGGGCCAACGTCCTGACTTTC. Residues: CASSLVGASGANVLTF.

This rearrangement joins TRBV30 to TRBJ1-1; 8 bases align to TRBD1. V lost 3 bases to trimming and J lost 3 bases; unmatched junction nucleotides: 3. Looked up from germline, CDR1 is GTSNPN and CDR2 is SVGIG (reference sequence). The length of the CDR3 is 13 residues. Here the CDR3 reads CAWRQGAHTEAFF. DNA of the CDR3: TGTGCCTGGAGGCAGGGGGCACACACTGAAGCTTTCTTT.

The V gene is TRBV30, the J gene TRBJ2-5, with 12 bases fitting TRBD2. The CDR3 has 15 residues. Germline-derived CDR1 and CDR2 are GTSNPN and SVGIG (reference sequence). Trimming cost V 4 bases and J 9 bases; bases outside gene matches: 12. The CDR3 spells CAWTTSGGFQGAQYF. The CDR3 DNA reads as TGTGCCTGGACTACTAGCGGGGGGTTTCAAGGGGCCCAGTACTTC.

V and J are TRBV6-5 and TRBJ2-5, with D possibly TRBD2 on 5 matching bases. CDR1 and CDR2 from the germline V gene are MNHEY and SVGAGI. The CDR3 runs 14 residues. With 8 bases removed from V and 0 bases from J, the gap between germline ends came to 13 bases. The DNA of the CDR3 is TGTGCCAGCGCGGGTCGGCAGAACCAAGAGACCCAGTACTTC. The encoded protein is CASAGRQNQETQYF.

A single count supports this clone. V is TRBV6-5 and J is TRBJ2-6; no clear D gene. The CDR3 sequence is 15 residues long. Germline CDR1 and CDR2: MNHEY and SVGAGI. The ends were cut back, 7 bases at V and 0 bases at J, with 10 bases in the middle. The CDR3 DNA follows: TGTGCCAGCAACGAAGGCGGCTCTGGGGCCAACGTCCTGACTTTC. This encodes CASNEGGSGANVLTF.

To note about this clone: The sample has other DNA sequences that encode this CDR3 too. The rearrangement links TRBV5-4 to TRBJ2-5; perhaps TRBD2 as D (6 bases). Per the germline V gene, CDR1 is SGHNT and CDR2 is YYREEE (reference sequence). The CDR3 totals 14 residues. Trimming removed 0 bases at V and 1 base at J, with 7 bases between. The CDR3 loop is CASSLGGVQETQYF. DNA for the CDR3: TGTGCCAGCAGCTTGGGGGGGGTCCAAGAGACCCAGTACTTC.

This chain uses TRBV2 with TRBJ1-6; TRBD1 might be the D (6 bases). CDR3 length equals 12 residues. Germline CDR1 SNHLY, CDR2 FYNNEI. V was trimmed by 8 bases and J by 8 bases, leaving 10 bases between them. The CDR3, as DNA: TGTGCCAGCGCAAGACAGGATTCACCCCTCCACTTT. Protein product: CASARQDSPLHF.

As regards this clone: Within the sample, other DNA sequences also encode this same CDR3. The gene calls are TRBV29-1 and TRBJ2-1, with 8 bases fitting TRBD2. Germline-derived CDR1 and CDR2 are SQVTM and ANQGSEA. With V trimmed by 4 bases and J by 7 bases, 6 bases remained unmatched. This CDR3 spans 13 amino acids. CDR3 loop: CSVGGLAGNEQFF. The CDR3 coding sequence is TGCAGCGTTGGAGGACTAGCAGGGAATGAGCAGTTCTTC.

This clone was observed at least ten times. V gene TRBV19 combines with J gene TRBJ1-5; D remains unclear. The V gene's germline CDR1 is LNHDA and CDR2 SQIVND (reference sequence). The ends were cut back, 5 bases at V and 0 bases at J, with 11 bases in the middle. The CDR3 consists of 15 residues. The CDR3 DNA reads as TGTGCCAGTAGTCTTACCGTCGATAGCAATCAGCCCCAGCATTTT. Protein sequence: CASSLTVDSNQPQHF.

The genes are TRBV7-6 and TRBJ2-6, with TRBD1 matching 9 bases. Per the germline V gene, CDR1 is SGHVS and CDR2 is FNYEAQ. V shed 4 bases and J 4 bases; nucleotides not matched to a gene: 5. CDR3 length equals 16 residues. CDR3 sequence (DNA): TGTGCCAGCAGCTCCAACAGGGGGCCGGGGGCCAACGTCCTGACTTTC. It is translated as CASSSNRGPGANVLTF.

This rearrangement joins TRBV2 to TRBJ1-4; TRBD1 matches 7 bases. Germline V gene lookup returns CDR1 SNHLY and CDR2 FYNNEI. The V gene end was trimmed by 6 bases and the J gene end by 7 bases; junction bases not matched to a gene: 8. The CDR3 spans 14 residues. The CDR3, as DNA: TGTGCCAGCAGGGAGGACAGGATGACTGAAAAACTGTTTTTT. Protein sequence: CASREDRMTEKLFF.

The rearrangement links TRBV30 to TRBJ1-6; D may be TRBD1 (5 bases). The V end lost 3 bases, the J end lost 8 bases, and 14 bases lay between the germline ends. CDR3 length: 14 residues. Germline CDR1 reads GTSNPN; CDR2 reads SVGIG (reference sequence). As DNA, the CDR3 is TGTGCCTGGAGAGTAACGAGGGGAGATTCACCCCTCCACTTT. Translation gives CAWRVTRGDSPLHF.

In its sample, this clone was seen a few times. The genes are TRBV29-1 and TRBJ1-1; the D is unclear. There are 12 residues in the CDR3. The V end lost 8 bases, the J end lost 4 bases, and 14 bases lay between the germline ends. Germline CDR1 reads SQVTM; CDR2 reads ANQGSEA. The CDR3 sequence is CSTERGFTEAFF. CDR3 nucleotide sequence: TGCAGCACCGAACGTGGGTTCACTGAAGCTTTCTTT.

The rearrangement joins TRBV6-6 to TRBJ2-4; D might be TRBD2 (5 bases). The CDR3 runs 11 residues. Germline loops: CDR1 MNHNY, CDR2 SVGAGI (reference sequence). V lost 4 bases and J 13 bases, leaving 11 bases between the germline ends. The CDR3 spells CASSSGRVQYF. The CDR3 region has the DNA TGTGCCAGCAGTTCGGGAAGGGTCCAGTACTTC.

The chain uses TRBV29-1 and TRBJ2-7; the D is unclear. CDR1 and CDR2 (germline): SQVTM, ANQGSEA. V was clipped by 6 bases and J by 2 bases, with 14 bases between them. There are 13 residues in the CDR3. CDR3 coding DNA: TGCAGCGTGAATCTTGACAATACCTACGAGCAGTACTTC. It translates to CSVNLDNTYEQYF.

This clone was detected only once. The rearrangement joins TRBV13 to TRBJ2-5, with a possible D match to TRBD2 (7 bases). The CDR3 has 11 residues. Looked up from germline, CDR1 is PRHDT and CDR2 is FYEKMQ (reference sequence). Trimming removed 6 bases from V and 9 bases from J, with 11 bases in between. CDR3 in amino acids: CASRLRGPQYF. CDR3 in DNA: TGTGCCAGCAGGTTGCGGGGGCCCCAGTACTTC.

The chain's CDR3 is CASSLLAGASHEQFF. The CDR3 DNA follows: TGTGCCAGCAGCTTACTAGCGGGGGCTTCTCATGAGCAGTTCTTC. The chain uses TRBV5-6 and TRBJ2-1; 11 bases fit TRBD2. CDR1 is SGHDT, CDR2 YYEEEE, per germline. The CDR3 contains 15 residues. Trimming removed 2 bases from V and 8 bases from J; junction bases left unmatched: 6.

V and J are TRBV7-9 and TRBJ2-5, with TRBD2 as a possible D gene (6 bases). Trimming removed 4 bases from V and 1 base from J, with 10 bases in between. The germline gives CDR1 SEHNR, CDR2 FQNEAQ (reference sequence). The CDR3 is made up of 14 amino acids. In nucleotides, the CDR3 is TGTGCCAGCAGCTGGGGGACTTCCCAAGAGACCCAGTACTTC. The encoded protein is CASSWGTSQETQYF.

This clone has just one count. The gene calls are TRBV10-3 and TRBJ2-1; 10 bases fit TRBD2. J was trimmed by 0 bases and V by 8 bases; bases with no gene match: 1. CDR1 and CDR2 from the germline V gene are ENHRY and SYGVKD. The CDR3 covers 14 residues. The CDR3 region is CAIERGGSYNEQFF. For the CDR3, the DNA is TGTGCCATCGAGCGGGGGGGCTCCTACAATGAGCAGTTCTTC.

The V call is TRBV5-1, the J call TRBJ2-7, with D hard to call. Trimming removed 0 bases at V and 5 bases at J, with 9 bases between. This CDR3 is built from 13 residues. CDR1 is SGHRS and CDR2 is YFSETQ in the germline V gene. DNA for the CDR3: TGCGCCAGCAGCTTGGCCATGTGGGACGAGCAGTACTTC. It codes for CASSLAMWDEQYF. Filled out from reference TRBV5-1 and TRBJ2-7, the complete variable domain reads KAGVTQTPRYLIKTRGQQVTLSCSPISGHRSVSWYQQTPGQGLQFLFEYFSETQRNKGNFPGRFSGRQFSNSRSEMNVSTLELGDSALYLCASSLAMWDEQYFGPGTRLTVT.

This clone was seen a few times. This chain uses TRBV4-3 with TRBJ2-7, with 8 bases aligning to TRBD1. The V gene's germline CDR1 is LGHNA and CDR2 YSLEER. There are 15 residues in the CDR3. With V trimmed by 0 bases and J by 4 bases, 5 bases remained unmatched. The DNA for the CDR3 is TGCGCCAGCAGCCAAGATCTAACAGGGGGGTACGAGCAGTACTTC. Its protein is CASSQDLTGGYEQYF.

The chain combines TRBV25-1 with TRBJ2-7; a possible D gene is TRBD2 (6 bases). The CDR3 is made up of 13 amino acids. Deletions cut 1 base from V and 3 bases from J, with 7 bases between. Germline V gene sequence: CDR1 MGHDK, CDR2 SYGVNS. CDR3: CASSESGVYEQYF. The CDR3 DNA follows: TGTGCCAGCAGTGAATCGGGGGTCTACGAGCAGTACTTC.